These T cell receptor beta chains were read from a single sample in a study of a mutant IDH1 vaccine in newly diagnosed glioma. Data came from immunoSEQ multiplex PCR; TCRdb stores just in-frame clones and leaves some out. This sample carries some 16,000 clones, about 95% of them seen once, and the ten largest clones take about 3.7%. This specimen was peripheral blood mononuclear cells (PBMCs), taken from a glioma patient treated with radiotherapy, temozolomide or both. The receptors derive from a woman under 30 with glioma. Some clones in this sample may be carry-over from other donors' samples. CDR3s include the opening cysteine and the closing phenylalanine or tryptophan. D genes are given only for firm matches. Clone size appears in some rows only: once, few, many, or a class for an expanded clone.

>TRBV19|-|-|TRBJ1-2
TGTGCCAGTCTTAGGGGTGTAGATGGCTACACCTTC
CASLRGVDGYTF
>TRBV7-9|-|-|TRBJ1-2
TGTGCCAGCAGCTCCGACAGGCTCTATGGCTACACCTTC
CASSSDRLYGYTF
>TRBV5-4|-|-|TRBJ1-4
TGTGCCAGCAGCCGGACGGTTAATGAAAAACTGTTTTTT
CASSRTVNEKLFF
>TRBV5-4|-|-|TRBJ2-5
TGTGCCAGCAGCTGGGCCATCGCAGAGGAGACCCAGTACTTC
CASSWAIAEETQYF
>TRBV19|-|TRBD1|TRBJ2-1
TGTGCCAGTACCCCCCGCGAGGGGGCAGGGTCATACAATGAGCAGTTCTTC
CASTPREGAGSYNEQFF
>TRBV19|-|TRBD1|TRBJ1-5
TGTGCCAGTAGTATGGCCCAGGGGGCCAGATTTCGGCCCCAGCATTTT
CASSMAQGARFRPQHF
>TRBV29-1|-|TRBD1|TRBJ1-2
TGCAGCGTTTCAGATCGACAGGGAGGCTACACCTTC
CSVSDRQGGYTF
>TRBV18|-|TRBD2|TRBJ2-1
TGTGCCAGCTCACCTCCGGGAGGCCTCGGTAATGAGCAGTTCTTC
CASSPPGGLGNEQFF
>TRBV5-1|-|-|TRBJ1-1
TGCGCCAGCAGCTTGTACAGGCTGAACACTGAAGCTTTCTTT
CASSLYRLNTEAFF
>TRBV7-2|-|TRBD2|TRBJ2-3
TGTGCCAGCAGCTCGACTAGCGGGATTGCAGATACGCAGTATTTT
CASSSTSGIADTQYF
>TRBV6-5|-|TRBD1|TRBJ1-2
TGTGCCAGCATTATGACAGGGGGTTCCGGTGGCTACACCTTC
CASIMTGGSGGYTF
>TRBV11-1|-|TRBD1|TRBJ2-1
TGTGCCAGCAGCTTAGCGGGGACAGGGCACAATGAGCAGTTCTTC
CASSLAGTGHNEQFF
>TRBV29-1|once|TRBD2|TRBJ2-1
TGCAGCGTTGAAGGCGGGGGGGCGGGGAGGAACTACAATGAGCAGTTCTTC
CSVEGGGAGRNYNEQFF
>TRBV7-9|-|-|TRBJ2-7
TGTGCCAGCAGACCCGGGACCTCGAACGAGCAGTACTTC
CASRPGTSNEQYF
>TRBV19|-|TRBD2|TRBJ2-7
TGTGCCAGTAGACACAGCGGGAGGTTCTCCTACGAGCAGTACTTC
CASRHSGRFSYEQYF
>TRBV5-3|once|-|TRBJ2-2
TGTGCCAGAAGCATCGACAAGGGGGAGCTGTTTTTT
CARSIDKGELFF
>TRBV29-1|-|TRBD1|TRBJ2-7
TGCAGCGTTGAAGGGCAGGGGGAATACGAGCAGTACTTC
CSVEGQGEYEQYF
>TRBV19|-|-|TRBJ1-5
TGTGCCAGTAGTATAGTAGACTTGAGCAATCAGCCCCAGCATTTT
CASSIVDLSNQPQHF
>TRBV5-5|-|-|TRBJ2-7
TGTGCCAGCAGCTTGGCCGTTGCGGAGTACTACGAGCAGTACTTC
CASSLAVAEYYEQYF
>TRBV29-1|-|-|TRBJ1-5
TGCAGCGTTAGGGGAGGCAGCAATCAGCCCCAGCATTTT
CSVRGGSNQPQHF
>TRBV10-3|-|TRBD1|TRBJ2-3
TGTGCCATCAGTGACCCGGGACAGCGAGCGACAGATACGCAGTATTTT
CAISDPGQRATDTQYF
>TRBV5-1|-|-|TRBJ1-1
TGCGCCAGCAGCTTTTACAACCCCGGGGACACTGAAGCTTTCTTT
CASSFYNPGDTEAFF
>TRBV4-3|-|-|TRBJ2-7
TGCGCCAGCAGCCCCTCCGGGACTGGAGAGTCCTACGAGCAGTACTTC
CASSPSGTGESYEQYF
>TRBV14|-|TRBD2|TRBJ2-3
TGTGCCAGCAGCCAAGAAGCTAGCGGGAGACTAGGTACGCAGTATTTT
CASSQEASGRLGTQYF
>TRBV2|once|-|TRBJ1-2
TGTGCCAGCAGTGCAGACTGGAATCATGGCTACACCTTC
CASSADWNHGYTF
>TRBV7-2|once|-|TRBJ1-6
TGTGCCAGCAGCTGGGATTCATGGGCCCTCCACTTT
CASSWDSWALHF
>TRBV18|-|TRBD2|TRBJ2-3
TGTGCCAGCTCGCGGGGGGCCTTCGCTAGCACAGATACGCAGTATTTT
CASSRGAFASTDTQYF
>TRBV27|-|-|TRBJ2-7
TGTGCCAGCAGTGGGGGGGGACACCGAGGCTCCTACGAGCAGTACTTC
CASSGGGHRGSYEQYF
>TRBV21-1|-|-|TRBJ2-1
TGTGCCAGCAGCGCCCCGACTAGCGGGAGCCCTAAGGGTGACAATGAGCAGTTCTTC
CASSAPTSGSPKGDNEQFF
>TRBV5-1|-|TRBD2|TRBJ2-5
TGCGCCAGCAGCGTGGAGGGACTAGCGGTCGGAGAGACCCAGTACTTC
CASSVEGLAVGETQYF
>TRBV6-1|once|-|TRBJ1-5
TGTGCCAGCAGTGAAGCGAGGACGGTCGCCCAGCATTTT
CASSEARTVAQHF
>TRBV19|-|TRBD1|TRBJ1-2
TGTGCCAGCACTGAGGGGGCAGGGGTTATTGGCTATGGCTACATCTTC
CASTEGAGVIGYGYIF
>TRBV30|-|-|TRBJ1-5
TGTGCCTGGATGCCAGGCGGTGGCAATCAGCCCCAGCATTTT
CAWMPGGGNQPQHF